One and the same sample provided the 16 T cell receptor beta chains below, sequenced in a study of vaccination effects on CD4 cells after COVID-19. Under the ViraFEST assay, PBMC were stimulated with viral peptide pools so that antigen-specific CD4+ T cells expanded. Sequencing was performed afterwards. When around ten days of culture had elapsed, CD4+ T cells were isolated. Sometime from March through December 2020, the person acquired a SARS-CoV-2 infection that PCR confirmed. Assay used: immunoSEQ multiplex PCR; TCRdb lists only in-frame clones, some missing. The sample yields around 49,000 clones, roughly 70% seen once. No antigen is known for these receptors. Sequences were derived from CD4+ T cells from PBMCs cultured with a peptide pool, sampled before COVID-19 vaccination. The receptors stem from a human donor who had a prior SARS-CoV-2 infection.

The chain recombines TRBV5-1 with TRBJ2-2, with D possibly being TRBD1 or TRBD2 (7 bases each). Trimming cost V 6 bases and J 2 bases, with 17 bases left between them. The CDR3 totals 16 residues. The germline V gene encodes CDR1 SGHRS and CDR2 YFSETQ. For the CDR3, the DNA is TGCGCCAGCAAGAGGCAGGGGGGGGCTAACACCGGGGAGCTGTTTTTT. Translated: CASKRQGGANTGELFF.

This clone has only one observation. The rearrangement uses TRBV5-1 and TRBJ2-1; 8 bases align to TRBD2. The CDR3 covers 16 residues. V shed 5 bases and J 0 bases; nucleotides not matched to a gene: 7. Germline CDR1 and CDR2: SGHRS and YFSETQ. The CDR3: CASRPTSGSSYNEQFF. In nucleotides, the CDR3 is TGCGCCAGCAGGCCTACTAGCGGCAGCTCCTACAATGAGCAGTTCTTC.

This chain links TRBV5-1 with TRBJ2-1; 9 positions agree with TRBD2. The junction had 4 bases not matched to a gene; V was cut back by 0 bases and J by 3 bases. Germline V gene data show CDR1 as SGHRS and CDR2 as YFSETQ. The CDR3 is made up of 16 amino acids. The CDR3 DNA follows: TGCGCCAGCAGCTTGGCCCGGACTAGCGTCTACAATGAGCAGTTCTTC. It specifies CASSLARTSVYNEQFF.

The chain carries TRBV7-8 and TRBJ1-2, with 7 bases aligning to TRBD1. The germline gives CDR1 SGHVS, CDR2 FQNEAQ. There are 15 residues in the CDR3. V shed 5 bases, J shed 0 bases, and the junction held 6 bases outside the gene matches. CDR3 in amino acids: CASSPNRGSNYGYTF. The CDR3 DNA reads TGTGCCAGCAGCCCGAACAGGGGATCTAACTATGGCTACACCTTC.

This rearrangement joins TRBV7-2 to TRBJ1-5, with TRBD1 matching 7 bases. V lost 2 bases, J lost 5 bases, and 6 bases stayed unmatched. The CDR3 runs to 15 residues. In germline, CDR1 is SGHTA, CDR2 FQGNSA. The CDR3 reads CASSLTRDSYQPQHF. The CDR3 DNA reads TGTGCCAGCAGCTTAACCCGGGACAGTTATCAGCCCCAGCATTTT.

This clone has just a few counts. The CDR3 protein is CATRNSGYEQYF. DNA of the CDR3: TGTGCCACCAGAAACTCGGGCTACGAGCAGTACTTC. The rearrangement uses TRBV15 and TRBJ2-7; D remains ambiguous. Germline CDR1 LNHNV, CDR2 YYDKDF (reference sequence). This CDR3 is 12 amino acids long. The V end lost 6 bases, the J end lost 3 bases, and 9 bases lay between the germline ends.

This clone was observed a handful of times. The chain recombines TRBV19 with TRBJ1-6, with a weak D call TRBD1 (5 bases). The CDR3 has 14 residues. The germline V gene has CDR1 LNHDA and CDR2 SQIVND (reference sequence). V was pared by 5 bases and J by 11 bases, with 16 bases between. The CDR3 DNA sequence: TGTGCCAGTAGTCCGACTTTGGGGACGACACCCCTCCACTTT. This gives the protein CASSPTLGTTPLHF.

The chain carries TRBV9 and TRBJ2-3; D remains unclear. The CDR3 loop spans 14 amino acids. Germline V gene data show CDR1 as SGDLS and CDR2 as YYNGEE. V dropped 6 bases and J dropped 3 bases, with 14 bases sitting between them. In DNA form, the CDR3 reads TGTGCCAGCAACGTCGTCCCCCGGACAGATACGCAGTATTTT. It codes for CASNVVPRTDTQYF.

This rearrangement joins TRBV12-3 or TRBV12-4 to TRBJ1-6; unclear D gene. V shed 7 bases and J shed 7 bases, with 11 bases lying between them. This CDR3 has 13 amino acids. CDR3 in amino acids: CASTPDGNSPLHF. The CDR3 region has the DNA TGTGCCAGCACCCCGGACGGGAATTCACCCCTCCACTTT.

This chain uses TRBV7-8 with TRBJ2-1, with 7 bases fitting TRBD2. The CDR3 totals 15 residues. The germline V gene has CDR1 SGHVS and CDR2 FQNEAQ. The trim removed 4 bases at V and 10 bases at J, leaving 13 bases unmatched. CDR3 protein: CASSSPRAGVGEQFF. The CDR3 DNA is TGTGCCAGCAGCTCCCCGAGGGCGGGAGTGGGGGAGCAGTTCTTC. The whole variable domain, filled in from reference TRBV7-8 and TRBJ2-1, reads GAGVSQSPRYKVAKRGQDVALRCDPISGHVSLFWYQQALGQGPEFLTYFQNEAQLDKSGLPSDRFFAERPEGSVSTLKIQRTQQEDSAVYLCASSSPRAGVGEQFFGPGTRLTVL.

The gene calls are TRBV5-1 and TRBJ2-3; perhaps TRBD2 as D (6 bases). From germline, CDR1 is SGHRS and CDR2 YFSETQ. V lost 0 bases, J lost 4 bases, and 18 bases lay in between. The CDR3 extends over 17 amino acids. In DNA, the CDR3 is TGCGCCAGCAGCTTGGGGTGGACTACGCATAGCCCAGATACGCAGTATTTT. Encoded protein: CASSLGWTTHSPDTQYF.

The J gene is TRBJ1-2, the V gene TRBV5-1; 10 bases fit TRBD1. The CDR3 is 15 residues long. V was pared by 4 bases and J by 5 bases, with 8 bases of the junction left unmatched. Looked up from germline, CDR1 is SGHRS and CDR2 is YFSETQ. The CDR3 protein is CASSVGGTGAYGYTF. The DNA of the CDR3 is TGCGCCAGCAGCGTGGGCGGGACAGGGGCTTATGGCTACACCTTC.

The chain has TRBV10-3 and TRBJ2-1; a possible D gene is TRBD1 (5 bases). Trimming cost V 3 bases and J 7 bases, with 16 bases left between them. The CDR3 sequence is 15 residues long. The germline V gene has CDR1 ENHRY and CDR2 SYGVKD. In DNA form, the CDR3 reads TGTGCCATCAGTGATTTTTCGGCAGGGTCGAATGAGCAGTTCTTC. This sequence encodes CAISDFSAGSNEQFF.

This sequence joins TRBV13 and TRBJ2-7; tentatively, D is TRBD2 (5 bases). Looked up from germline, CDR1 is PRHDT and CDR2 is FYEKMQ (reference sequence). Deletions cut 2 bases from V and 2 bases from J, with 13 bases between. The CDR3 has 15 residues. This CDR3 is CASSLRGSSTYEQYF. In nucleotides, the CDR3 is TGTGCCAGCAGCTTACGTGGGAGTTCAACCTACGAGCAGTACTTC.

The chain recombines TRBV20-1 with TRBJ2-3; 8 nucleotides line up with TRBD2. CDR3 length: 15 residues. V dropped 3 bases and J dropped 2; count of bases not matched to a gene: 7. Germline-derived CDR1 and CDR2 are DFQATT and SNEGSKA (reference sequence). The DNA of the CDR3 is TGCAGTGCTAGTGGGGGTAGCGGGGTCACAGATACGCAGTATTTT. Amino acids: CSASGGSGVTDTQYF.

The chain links TRBV29-1 to TRBJ1-2; D unclear. CDR1 and CDR2 from the germline V gene are SQVTM and ANQGSEA. V lost 0 bases, J lost 8 bases, and 4 bases lay in between. This CDR3 is 10 amino acids long. CDR3 sequence: CSVEDPGYTF. For the CDR3, the DNA is TGCAGCGTTGAAGATCCGGGCTACACCTTC.